This T cell receptor (beta chain) appears in the sequencing data of a study of molecular identifiers for immune sequencing clone quantification. Study context: Replicate runs used RNA from approximately 20,000 or 98,000 naive CD8 cells, which was split five ways into aliquots, and four of those aliquots were then sequenced.

In TCRdb, the PCR reads were re-called with MiXCR into one record per CDR3 protein. The sample carries about 65,000 distinct CDR3 sequences, 18% recorded once. This clonotype was observed many times. The J segment lost 0 bases and the V segment lost 5 bases, leaving 7 bases of the junction unmatched. Germline assignment: CDR1 SGHNT and CDR2 YENEEA. The CDR3 consists of 16 residues. The sample consisted of naive CD8+ T cells from blood, with Jurkat cell RNA spiked in. The subset is: FACS-sorted CD8+CD4-CCR7+CD45RA+ naive T cells. The receptor was isolated from a human donor in good health. Some libraries in this study had Jurkat cell RNA spiked in. The gene calls are TRBV11-3 and TRBJ2-4, with TRBD1 identical over 7 bases. CDR3 nucleotides: TGTGCCAGCAGCCCGCGACAGGGAGTAGCCAAAAACATTCAGTACTTC. The encoded protein is CASSPRQGVAKNIQYF. Together with reference TRBV11-3 and TRBJ2-4, the CDR3 gives the full variable domain: EAGVVQSPRYKIIEKKQPVAFWCNPISGHNTLYWYLQNLGQGPELLIRYENEEAVDDSQLPKDRFSAERLKGVDSTLKIQPAELGDSAVYLCASSPRQGVAKNIQYFGAGTRLSVL.